This TCR beta chain is drawn from a study of human T cells and chemical hapten exposure. On the study more broadly: Variation in per-sample TCR yields came mainly from small pooled library volume differences.

What the library attached to individual cDNA molecules were unique molecular identifiers. In the authors' methods: Samples ranged from roughly 23,224 to 690,600 TCRs, with a median of roughly 93,000. TCRdb re-called the RACE reads through MiXCR, storing one row per CDR3 protein. The V and J calls were not made by the authors but by TCRdb's processing. The data contain about 46,000 distinct CDR3 sequences, roughly 4.5% of them singletons. Concerning this clonotype: Its specificity is unknown.

Overall study findings and caveats: There was no change with DPC sensitization in TCRs above 1 in 1000 frequency.

The CDR3 extends over 15 amino acids. V was clipped by 3 bases and J by 7 bases, with 15 bases between them. Germline assignment: CDR1 SGHDN and CDR2 FVKESK. The time point: healthy volunteer bleed at 2 weeks. The total RNA was obtained from whole blood that was not fractionated. The V gene is TRBV14, the J gene TRBJ1-4, with a weak D call TRBD1 (6 bases). This sequence was found in a female donor in good health. Some clones in this sample may be carry-over from other donors' samples. The specimen was whole blood. Here the CDR3 reads CASSQKQGSGEKLFF. The CDR3 DNA sequence: TGTGCCAGCAGCCAGAAGCAGGGGTCGGGTGAAAAACTGTTTTTT.